This TCR beta chain was sequenced for a study of CXCR3-negative and CXCR3-positive naive CD8 T cells. Overall study findings and caveats: Naive cells that were CXCR3-positive had more hydrophobic TRB CDR3s (compared with CXCR3-negative naive cells). High diversity, comparable across both naive subsets, contrasted with much lower diversity in memory CD8+ cells. Partially decreased CXCR3 expression was recorded after cryopreservation, and fresh PBMCs were used in most assays. The study inferred TCR strength from TRB CDR3 properties and found comparable surface CD5 between naive subsets. Memory cells showed distinct TRBV-TRBJ patterns, while the two naive subsets matched.

TRB cDNA libraries were made by UMI-labeled 5' RACE. TCRdb reanalyzed the 5' RACE reads and collapses them to one entry per CDR3 protein, without DNA. The sample spans about 140,000 distinct CDR3 sequences; the ten largest clones claim around 0.37%. Note on this clonotype: The antigen is not known.

The CDR3 has 16 amino acids. Germline values: CDR1 MGHRA, CDR2 YSYEKL. The genes are TRBV4-1 and TRBJ1-5; TCRdb's assignment of TRBD1 cannot be checked, as there is no DNA. The sequencing input was naive CXCR3+ CD8+ T cells from blood. Subset defined: CD45RO-CCR7+CD27+CD95- naive CD8+ T cells expressing CXCR3 (TNR3+). The sequence derives from a human donor in good health. Some clones in this sample may be carry-over from other donors' samples. CDR3: CASSHSSGQALQPQHF.